This T cell receptor (beta chain) was identified in a study of blood T cells in healthy people across ages. V trimming: 2 bases; J trimming: 6 bases; junction bases outside the gene matches: 7. CDR3 length equals 14 residues. Germline CDR1 MDHEN, CDR2 SYDVKM. The authors ran a second PCR of roughly 6 to 12 cycles using a sample-barcoded 5' primer and a J-beta primer mix. TCRdb passed the 5' RACE reads through MiXCR, listing each CDR3 protein once. Of 800,000 to 950,000 distinct CDR3 sequences in the sample, roughly 29% were seen once. These data also featured in a second study, about T cells of mothers and their children.

The chain employs TRBV28 and TRBJ2-7, with 7 bases fitting TRBD1. The specimen sequenced was blood. The receptor's source is a middle-aged woman in good health. The CDR3 loop reads CASSLDRVLPEQYF. The CDR3 nucleotides are TGTGCCAGCAGTTTAGACAGGGTACTTCCCGAGCAGTACTTC.